Listed below are T cell receptor beta chains from one sample, sequenced in a study of blood T cell repertoires in COVID-19. Sequencing was performed with immunoSEQ multiplex PCR; in TCRdb, only in-frame clones are kept and a portion is missing. The sample lists approximately 160,000 clones, roughly four fifths occurring once. Sequencing was done on a sample of peripheral blood. The receptors were sampled from a man between 60 and 70 years old with active or convalescent COVID-19. Each CDR3 is given with its conserved first and last residue. Each record gives: V gene, clone size, D gene, J gene, CDR3 protein, CDR3 DNA. The D gene is left open where the match is weak. Rows give clone size only sometimes, using once, few, many, or a class for an expanded clone.

V: TRBV11-2
size: -
D: TRBD1
J: TRBJ1-3
CDR3: CASSQGQGGGNTIYF
DNA: TGTGCCAGCAGCCAAGGACAGGGGGGTGGAAACACCATATATTTT

V: TRBV5-1
size: few
D: TRBD1
J: TRBJ1-6
CDR3: CASSLDRAVSPLHF
DNA: TGCGCCAGCAGCTTAGACAGGGCAGTTTCACCCCTCCACTTT

V: TRBV28
size: few
D: -
J: TRBJ1-2
CDR3: CASSSSDTGRQAF
DNA: TGTGCCAGCAGTTCCTCGGACACAGGAAGACAAGCCTTC

V: TRBV2
size: few
D: -
J: TRBJ1-3
CDR3: CASSEGLPVSGNTIYF
DNA: TGTGCCAGCAGTGAAGGGCTTCCCGTCTCTGGAAACACCATATATTTT

V: TRBV27
size: -
D: -
J: TRBJ1-1
CDR3: CASSLLGAGNTEAFF
DNA: TGTGCCAGCAGTTTACTGGGGGCAGGGAACACTGAAGCTTTCTTT

V: TRBV6-4
size: -
D: TRBD1
J: TRBJ1-6
CDR3: CASRAGTGGGGSPLHF
DNA: TGTGCCAGCAGAGCCGGGACAGGGGGAGGTGGTTCACCCCTCCACTTT

V: TRBV11-2
size: -
D: TRBD1
J: TRBJ2-4
CDR3: CASSVRQGGNIQYF
DNA: TGTGCCAGCAGCGTCCGACAGGGCGGAAACATTCAGTACTTC

V: TRBV28
size: once
D: TRBD1
J: TRBJ1-1
CDR3: CASKTGMGTEAFF
DNA: TGTGCCAGCAAGACAGGGATGGGCACTGAAGCTTTCTTT

V: TRBV5-6
size: -
D: -
J: TRBJ2-7
CDR3: CASFWSPLPYEQYF
DNA: TGTGCCAGCTTTTGGAGTCCCCTTCCCTACGAGCAGTACTTC

V: TRBV6-4
size: once
D: -
J: TRBJ2-3
CDR3: CASSRTGQLTDTQYF
DNA: TGTGCCAGCTCCCGGACCGGACAGTTGACAGATACGCAGTATTTT

V: TRBV6-2/TRBV6-3
size: -
D: -
J: TRBJ2-1
CDR3: CASSFSRISSYNEQFF
DNA: TGTGCCAGCAGCTTCTCTAGGATCAGCTCCTACAATGAGCAGTTCTTC

V: TRBV21-1
size: -
D: -
J: TRBJ1-2
CDR3: CASILLDSFPFRKCGYTF
DNA: TGTGCCAGCATCTTACTGGACAGTTTCCCCTTTCGGAAGTGTGGCTACACCTTC

V: TRBV3-1/TRBV3-2
size: -
D: -
J: TRBJ2-3
CDR3: CASSQDLPVATQYF
DNA: TGTGCCAGCAGCCAAGATCTTCCCGTGGCTACGCAGTATTTT

V: TRBV7-6
size: -
D: -
J: TRBJ1-2
CDR3: CASSSLKENYGYTF
DNA: TGTGCCAGCAGCTCCCTTAAGGAGAACTATGGCTACACCTTC

V: TRBV19
size: few
D: -
J: TRBJ1-1
CDR3: CASSSRLPFEAFF
DNA: TGTGCCAGTAGTTCCCGACTGCCCTTTGAAGCTTTCTTT

V: TRBV2
size: -
D: -
J: TRBJ2-1
CDR3: CASSEGAEDYNEQFF
DNA: TGTGCCAGCAGTGAAGGAGCGGAGGATTACAATGAGCAGTTCTTC

V: TRBV6-1
size: -
D: TRBD2
J: TRBJ2-2
CDR3: CASSEGTSGGPNTGELFF
DNA: TGTGCCAGCAGTGAAGGGACTAGCGGGGGGCCAAACACCGGGGAGCTGTTTTTT

V: TRBV18
size: -
D: -
J: TRBJ1-2
CDR3: CASSPSRESYGYTF
DNA: TGTGCCAGCTCACCATCGCGGGAGAGCTATGGCTACACCTTC

V: TRBV28
size: -
D: -
J: TRBJ1-4
CDR3: CASRPSGGPTNEKLFF
DNA: TGTGCCAGCAGGCCCTCTGGGGGCCCAACTAATGAAAAACTGTTTTTT

V: TRBV6-1
size: -
D: TRBD1
J: TRBJ2-7
CDR3: CASSEMFGAGGRWEQYF
DNA: TGTGCCAGCAGTGAAATGTTTGGGGCAGGGGGCCGATGGGAGCAGTACTTC

V: TRBV28
size: -
D: TRBD2
J: TRBJ2-7
CDR3: CASSPSGGGGYEQYF
DNA: TGTGCCAGCAGTCCGAGCGGCGGGGGAGGATACGAGCAGTACTTC

V: TRBV7-3
size: -
D: TRBD1
J: TRBJ1-6
CDR3: CASSSTGGNSPLHF
DNA: TGTGCCAGCAGCTCGACAGGGGGTAATTCACCCCTCCACTTT

V: TRBV13
size: once
D: -
J: TRBJ1-1
CDR3: CASSLFTVGAFF
DNA: TGTGCCAGCAGCTTGTTTACAGTCGGAGCTTTCTTT

V: TRBV7-9
size: -
D: -
J: TRBJ2-3
CDR3: CASSFYTDTQYF
DNA: TGTGCCAGCAGCTTCTATACAGATACGCAGTATTTT

V: TRBV4-1
size: -
D: -
J: TRBJ2-5
CDR3: CASSQGGRGPGSQETQYF
DNA: TGCGCCAGCAGCCAAGGAGGGCGGGGCCCAGGGTCCCAAGAGACCCAGTACTTC

V: TRBV5-1
size: -
D: TRBD2
J: TRBJ2-3
CDR3: CASSQAGGTDTQYF
DNA: TGCGCCAGCAGCCAGGCGGGGGGCACAGATACGCAGTATTTT

V: TRBV9
size: -
D: TRBD2
J: TRBJ2-1
CDR3: CASSPGTSGMGEQFF
DNA: TGTGCCAGCAGCCCCGGGACTAGCGGGATGGGTGAGCAGTTCTTC

V: TRBV27
size: -
D: -
J: TRBJ2-3
CDR3: CASSSQGVRYF
DNA: TGTGCCAGCAGTTCACAGGGCGTCCGGTATTTT

V: TRBV24-1
size: -
D: -
J: TRBJ1-1
CDR3: CATSDSNTEAFF
DNA: TGTGCCACCAGTGACAGTAACACTGAAGCTTTCTTT

V: TRBV12-3/TRBV12-4
size: -
D: -
J: TRBJ1-1
CDR3: CASSPPQRGEAFF
DNA: TGTGCCAGCAGCCCACCCCAACGAGGTGAAGCTTTCTTT

V: TRBV12-3/TRBV12-4
size: -
D: -
J: TRBJ1-6
CDR3: CASREGVVSPLHF
DNA: TGTGCCAGCAGGGAGGGTGTGGTGTCACCCCTCCACTTT